This paragraph covers one TCR beta chain sequence. Its antigen is not identified. The identical CDR3 is also encoded by other nucleotide sequences in the sample. Looked up from germline, CDR1 is DFQATT and CDR2 is SNEGSKA (reference sequence). V was shortened by 3 bases and J by 0 bases, with 8 bases between the two germline ends. The CDR3 spans 13 residues. Using immunoSEQ multiplex PCR, the repertoire was profiled, and TCRdb retains in-frame clones only, with some absent. The sample has about 79,000 clones; around 76% are singletons. The source of the sample is a study of vaccination effects on CD4 cells after COVID-19. Points from the study as a whole: Substantial clonal contraction characterized both infection- and vaccine-induced clones late after vaccination.

Antigen-specific CD4+ T cells expanded by the ViraFEST assay with viral peptide pools were then sequenced. When around 10 days of culture had elapsed, CD4+ T cells were isolated. It was on days 3 and 7 that half the medium was replaced with IL-2 medium. This material consisted of CD4+ T cells from PBMCs cultured with HCoV-229E spike peptides, taken before COVID-19 vaccination. The gene calls are TRBV20-1 and TRBJ1-1, with unresolved D. The sequence derives from a human donor who received a COVID-19 vaccine. The chain's CDR3 is CSASKGLNTEAFF. The CDR3, as DNA: TGCAGTGCTAGTAAAGGGTTGAACACTGAAGCTTTCTTT.